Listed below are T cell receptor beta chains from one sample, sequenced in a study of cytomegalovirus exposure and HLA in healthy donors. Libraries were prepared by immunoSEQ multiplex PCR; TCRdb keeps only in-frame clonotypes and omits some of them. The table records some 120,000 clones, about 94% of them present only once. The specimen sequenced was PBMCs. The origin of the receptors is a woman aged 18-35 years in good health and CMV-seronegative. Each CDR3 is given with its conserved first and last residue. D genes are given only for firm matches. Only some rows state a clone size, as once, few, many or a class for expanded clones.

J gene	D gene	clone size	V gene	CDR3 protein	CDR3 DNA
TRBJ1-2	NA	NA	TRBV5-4	CASSPGQSLNQYGYTF	TGTGCCAGCAGCCCCGGACAGTCCCTAAATCAATATGGCTACACCTTC
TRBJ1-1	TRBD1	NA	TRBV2	CASSDRQGMAEAFF	TGTGCCAGCAGCGATCGACAGGGGATGGCTGAAGCTTTCTTT
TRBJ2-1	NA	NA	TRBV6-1	CASKAEYNEQFF	TGTGCCAGCAAGGCGGAATACAATGAGCAGTTCTTC
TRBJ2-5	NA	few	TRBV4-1	CASSQLTTVTGTQYF	TGCGCCAGCAGCCAACTTACCACGGTAACGGGGACCCAGTACTTC
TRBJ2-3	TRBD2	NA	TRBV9	CASSKGLVISADTQYF	TGTGCCAGCAGCAAAGGACTAGTTATATCGGCAGATACGCAGTATTTT
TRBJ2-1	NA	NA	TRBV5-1	CASSSDGNSYNEQFF	TGCGCCAGCAGCTCAGACGGGAACTCCTACAATGAGCAGTTCTTC
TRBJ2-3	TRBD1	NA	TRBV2	CASSRTGDPPQYF	TGTGCCAGCAGCCGCACAGGGGACCCTCCGCAGTATTTT
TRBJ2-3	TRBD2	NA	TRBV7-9	CASSSGLAGQDTQYF	TGTGCCAGCAGCTCGGGACTAGCGGGGCAAGATACGCAGTATTTT
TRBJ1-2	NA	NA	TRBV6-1	CASDRHENGYTF	TGTGCCAGCGATAGACACGAAAATGGCTACACCTTC
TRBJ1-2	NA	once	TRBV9	CASSVVPGVDYGYTF	TGTGCCAGCAGCGTAGTCCCAGGGGTCGACTATGGCTACACCTTC
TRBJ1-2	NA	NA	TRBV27	CASSPENAGHGYTF	TGTGCCAGCAGTCCCGAGAATGCAGGCCATGGCTACACCTTC
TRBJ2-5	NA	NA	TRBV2	CASSSPEPTQYF	TGTGCCAGCAGTTCCCCAGAACCCACCCAGTACTTC
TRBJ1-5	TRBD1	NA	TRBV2	CASSAQGGNQPQHF	TGTGCCAGCAGTGCACAGGGGGGAAATCAGCCCCAGCATTTT
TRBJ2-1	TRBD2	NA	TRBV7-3	CASSPPGGNEQFF	TGTGCCAGCAGCCCCCCGGGGGGGAATGAGCAGTTCTTC
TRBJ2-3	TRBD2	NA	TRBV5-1	CASSLRTSRQDTQYF	TGCGCCAGCAGCTTGAGGACTAGCAGGCAAGATACGCAGTATTTT
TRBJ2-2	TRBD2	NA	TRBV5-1	CASSLGSGGGGAGTGELFF	TGCGCCAGCAGCTTGGGGTCGGGAGGGGGGGGCGCAGGCACCGGGGAGCTGTTTTTT
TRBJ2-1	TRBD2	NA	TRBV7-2	CASRRTSGSHNEQFF	TGTGCCAGCAGACGGACTAGCGGCTCTCACAATGAGCAGTTCTTC